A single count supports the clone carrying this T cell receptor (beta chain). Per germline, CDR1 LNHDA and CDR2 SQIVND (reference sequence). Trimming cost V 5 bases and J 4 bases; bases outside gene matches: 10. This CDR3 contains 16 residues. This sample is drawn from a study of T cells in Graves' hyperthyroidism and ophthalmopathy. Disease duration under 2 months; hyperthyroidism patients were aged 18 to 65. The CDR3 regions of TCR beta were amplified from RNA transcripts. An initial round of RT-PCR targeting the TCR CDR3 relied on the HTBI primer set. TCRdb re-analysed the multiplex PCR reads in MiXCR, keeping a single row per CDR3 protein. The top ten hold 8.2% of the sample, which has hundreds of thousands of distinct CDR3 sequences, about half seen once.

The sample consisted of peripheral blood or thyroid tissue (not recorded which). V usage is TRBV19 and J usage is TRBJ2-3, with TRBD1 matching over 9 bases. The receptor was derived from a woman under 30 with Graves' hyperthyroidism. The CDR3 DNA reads TGTGCCAGTAGTGAGAACCGGGACAGGGAGGCAGATACGCAGTATTTT. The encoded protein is CASSENRDREADTQYF.